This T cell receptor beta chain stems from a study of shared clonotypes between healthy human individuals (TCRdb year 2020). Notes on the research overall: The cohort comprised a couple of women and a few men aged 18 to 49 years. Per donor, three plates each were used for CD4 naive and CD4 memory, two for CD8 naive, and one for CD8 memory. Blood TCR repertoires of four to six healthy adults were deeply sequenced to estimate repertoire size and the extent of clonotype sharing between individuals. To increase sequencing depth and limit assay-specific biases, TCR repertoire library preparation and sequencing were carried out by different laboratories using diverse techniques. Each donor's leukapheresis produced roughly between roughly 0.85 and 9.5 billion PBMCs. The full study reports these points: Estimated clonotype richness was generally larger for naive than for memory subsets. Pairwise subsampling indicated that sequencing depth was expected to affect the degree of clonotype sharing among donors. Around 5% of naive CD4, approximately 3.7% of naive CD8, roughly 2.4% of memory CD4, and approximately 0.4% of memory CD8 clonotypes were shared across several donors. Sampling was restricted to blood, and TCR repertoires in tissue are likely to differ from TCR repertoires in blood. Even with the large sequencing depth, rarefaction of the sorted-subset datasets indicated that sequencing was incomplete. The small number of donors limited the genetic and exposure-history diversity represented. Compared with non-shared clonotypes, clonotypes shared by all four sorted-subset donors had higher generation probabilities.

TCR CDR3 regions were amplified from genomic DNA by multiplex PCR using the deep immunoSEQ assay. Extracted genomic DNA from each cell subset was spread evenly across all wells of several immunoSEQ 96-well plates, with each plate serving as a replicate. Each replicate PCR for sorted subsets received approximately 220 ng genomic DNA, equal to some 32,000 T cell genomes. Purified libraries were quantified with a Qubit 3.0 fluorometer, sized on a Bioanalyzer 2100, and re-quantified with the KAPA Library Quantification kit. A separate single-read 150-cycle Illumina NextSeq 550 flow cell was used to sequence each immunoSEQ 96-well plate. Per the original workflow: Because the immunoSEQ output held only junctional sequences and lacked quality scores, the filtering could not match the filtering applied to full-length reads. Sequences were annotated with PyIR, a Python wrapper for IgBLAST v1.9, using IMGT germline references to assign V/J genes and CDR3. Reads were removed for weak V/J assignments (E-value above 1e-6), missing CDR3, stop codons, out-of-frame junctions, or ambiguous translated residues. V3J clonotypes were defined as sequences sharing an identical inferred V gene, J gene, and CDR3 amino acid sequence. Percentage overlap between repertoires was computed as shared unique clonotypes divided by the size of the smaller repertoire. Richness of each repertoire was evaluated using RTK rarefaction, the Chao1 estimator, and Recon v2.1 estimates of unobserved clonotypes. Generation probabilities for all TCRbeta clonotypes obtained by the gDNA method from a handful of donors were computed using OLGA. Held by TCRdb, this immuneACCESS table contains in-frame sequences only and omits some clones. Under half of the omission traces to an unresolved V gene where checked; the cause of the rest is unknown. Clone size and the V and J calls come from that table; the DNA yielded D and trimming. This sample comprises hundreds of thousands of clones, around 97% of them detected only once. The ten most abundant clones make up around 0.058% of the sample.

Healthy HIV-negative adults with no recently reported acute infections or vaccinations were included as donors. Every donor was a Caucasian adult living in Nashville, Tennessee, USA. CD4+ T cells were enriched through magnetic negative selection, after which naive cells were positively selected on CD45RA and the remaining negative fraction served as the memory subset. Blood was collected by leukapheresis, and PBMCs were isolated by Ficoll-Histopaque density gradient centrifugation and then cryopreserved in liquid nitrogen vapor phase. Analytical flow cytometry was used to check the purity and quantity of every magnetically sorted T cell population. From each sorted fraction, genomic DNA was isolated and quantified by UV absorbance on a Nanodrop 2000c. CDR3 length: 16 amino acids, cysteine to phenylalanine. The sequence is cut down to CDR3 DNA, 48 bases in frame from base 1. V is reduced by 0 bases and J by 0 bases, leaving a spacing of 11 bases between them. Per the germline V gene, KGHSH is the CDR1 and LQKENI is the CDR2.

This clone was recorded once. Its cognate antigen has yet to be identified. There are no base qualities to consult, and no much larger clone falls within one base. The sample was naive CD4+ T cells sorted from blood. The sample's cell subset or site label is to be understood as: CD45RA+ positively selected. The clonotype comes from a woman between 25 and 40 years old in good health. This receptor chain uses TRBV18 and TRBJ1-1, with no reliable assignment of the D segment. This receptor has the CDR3 CASSPPSTRMNTEAFF. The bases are TGTGCCAGCTCACCACCGTCCACCCGCATGAACACTGAAGCTTTCTTT. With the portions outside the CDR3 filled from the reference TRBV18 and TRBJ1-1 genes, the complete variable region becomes NAGVMQNPRHLVRRRGQEARLRCSPMKGHSHVYWYRQLPEEGLKFMVYLQKENIIDESGMPKERFSAEFPKEGPSILRIQQVVRGDSAAYFCASSPPSTRMNTEAFFGQGTRLTVV.